Below, 10 T cell receptor beta chains from the same sample are listed, as sequenced in a study of vaccination and CD4 T cells after COVID-19. No cognate antigen is known for these TCRs. An Oncomine TCR Beta short-read assay was used to sequence the DNA from cultured CD4+ T cells. TCRdb processed the PCR reads anew with MiXCR; each CDR3 protein has one entry. The table lists about 23,000 distinct CDR3 sequences, over 60% of them singletons. Treatment here: approximately 10-day PBMC culture with coronavirus spike peptide pools or control peptides (ViraFEST assay). The material sequenced was CD4+ T cells from blood, cultured in vitro, taken after SARS-CoV-2 vaccination. Every receptor here comes from a human donor who received a COVID-19 vaccine.

The genes are TRBV6-1 and TRBJ1-2, with 7 bases fitting TRBD1. The germline V gene has CDR1 MNHNS and CDR2 SASEGT. The CDR3 runs 15 residues. The V gene end was trimmed by 4 bases and the J gene end by 7 bases; junction bases not matched to a gene: 12. The CDR3 region is CASSARDSWGGGYTF. CDR3 in DNA: TGTGCCAGCAGTGCCCGGGACAGCTGGGGGGGTGGCTACACCTTC.

CDR3 nucleotides: TGTGCCACGACCCGGGATAGATACCCCTATGGCTACACCTTC. It translates to CATTRDRYPYGYTF. The chain recombines TRBV6-1 with TRBJ1-2; D not certain. The CDR3 runs 14 residues. CDR1 MNHNS and CDR2 SASEGT come from the germline V gene. V was pared by 10 bases and J by 4 bases, with 19 bases between.

This clonotype was counted a few times. The chain is built from TRBV20-1 and TRBJ2-2; 7 bases agree with TRBD2. The CDR3 spans 14 residues. V shed 3 bases, J shed 3 bases, and the junction held 4 bases outside the gene matches. Per the germline V gene, CDR1 is DFQATT and CDR2 is SNEGSKA (reference sequence). The chain's CDR3 is CSASPGLDTGELFF. CDR3 sequence (DNA): TGCAGTGCTAGTCCCGGACTAGACACCGGGGAGCTGTTTTTT.

The chain links TRBV10-3 to TRBJ2-5; possible D gene TRBD1, 5 bases. Trimming stripped 2 bases from V and 4 bases from J, with 8 bases between. Germline V lookup: CDR1 ENHRY, CDR2 SYGVKD. This CDR3 region has 13 residues. The CDR3 bases are TGTGCCATCAGTGAGATTAGGGGAGAGACCCAGTACTTC. It specifies CAISEIRGETQYF.

The chain recombines TRBV27 with TRBJ2-1, with TRBD2 matching 8 bases. The V segment lost 6 bases and the J segment 8 bases; nucleotides outside the gene matches: 9. Germline assignment: CDR1 MNHEY and CDR2 SMNVEV (reference sequence). The CDR3 loop spans 14 amino acids. In DNA form, the CDR3 reads TGTGCCAGCAGGAGGTCCGGGGGGGCTTATGAGCAGTTCTTC. Amino acids: CASRRSGGAYEQFF.

This CDR3 is CASSPTLILGGPLHF. The CDR3 DNA is TGTGCCAGCAGCCCCACCCTCATCCTGGGGGGACCCCTCCACTTT. This chain connects TRBV9 to TRBJ1-6; D possibly corresponds to TRBD1 (5 bases). The V end lost 4 bases, the J end lost 12 bases, and 20 bases lay between the germline ends. The CDR3 spans 15 residues. Germline CDR1 and CDR2: SGDLS and YYNGEE.

The CDR3 DNA reads TGTGCCATCACTGGACAGGGCGGAAACACCATATATTTT. Its protein product is CAITGQGGNTIYF. V and J are TRBV10-3 and TRBJ1-3; TRBD1 aligns across 8 bases. The germline V gene has CDR1 ENHRY and CDR2 SYGVKD. The ends lost 7 bases at V and 4 bases at J; junction bases unmatched: 3. The CDR3 spans 13 residues.

V is TRBV2 and J is TRBJ1-2; TRBD1 is a possible D gene (6 bases). Germline V lookup: CDR1 SNHLY, CDR2 FYNNEI. The ends were cut back, 2 bases at V and 10 bases at J, with 14 bases in the middle. This CDR3 is built from 13 residues. The CDR3 DNA is TGTGCCAGCAGTGAAAGGGGGTCAGGGATCTACACCTTC. This sequence encodes CASSERGSGIYTF.

The genes are TRBV18 and TRBJ1-5, with 9 positions matching TRBD1. Germline values: CDR1 KGHSH, CDR2 LQKENI. Losses at the gene ends were 3 bases for V and 5 bases for J; bases not matched to a gene: 8. This CDR3 region has 16 residues. The CDR3 reads CASSPSGGTGYQPQHF. CDR3 in DNA: TGTGCCAGCTCACCTTCCGGAGGGACAGGGTATCAGCCCCAGCATTTT.

This clonotype appeared a few times. This chain connects TRBV2 to TRBJ2-1; 8 bases are a match to TRBD1. This CDR3 is built from 14 residues. The V and J ends lost 7 bases and 5 bases, in that order; junction bases with no gene match: 7. Germline V gene lookup returns CDR1 SNHLY and CDR2 FYNNEI. The CDR3 loop is CASNNRGADNEQFF. The CDR3 DNA reads TGTGCCAGCAACAACAGGGGGGCTGACAATGAGCAGTTCTTC. The whole variable domain, filled in from reference TRBV2 and TRBJ2-1, reads EPEVTQTPSHQVTQMGQEVILRCVPISNHLYFYWYRQILGQKVEFLVSFYNNEISEKSEIFDDQFSVERPDGSNFTLKIRSTKLEDSAMYFCASNNRGADNEQFFGPGTRLTVL.